This T cell receptor (beta chain) was profiled in a study of OX40 agonist ivuxolimab in advanced cancers. Study overall: With a range of roughly 20 to 85, age averaged about 58 years, and approximately 83% were male. Study results and limitations: In the expanded peripheral T cells, antigen specificity was never determined. At 0.1 to 3.0 mg/kg, CD4+ and CD8+ blood T cells expanded clonally by week 6.

With autoimmune disease history or systemic immunosuppression, patients were excluded. Note on this clone: Its antigen is unidentified.

Germline CDR1 is MDHEN and CDR2 is SYDVKM. The ends lost 3 bases at V and 1 base at J; junction bases unmatched: 10. This CDR3 is built from 17 residues. Data came from immunoSEQ multiplex PCR; TCRdb stores just in-frame clones and leaves some out. Here the sample spans about 70,000 clones, around four fifths being singletons. The sequence derives from an adult with an advanced solid tumor such as melanoma, head and neck, liver or kidney cancer. The sequencing here drew on CD4+ or CD8+ T cells sorted from blood, taken in a trial of the OX40 agonist ivuxolimab. This chain connects TRBV28 to TRBJ1-2; the match to TRBD1 covers 8 bases. The CDR3 coding sequence is TGTGCCAGCAGTTTGAAGGACAGGGTGGGCCTTAACTATGGCTACACCTTC. It specifies CASSLKDRVGLNYGYTF.